This T cell receptor (beta chain) stems from a study of blood T cell repertoires in COVID-19 (dated by TCRdb to the early 2020s). Looking at the study overall: Samples covering the acute and convalescent phases of COVID-19 were provided by collaborators in the United States, Italy and Spain. The repertoires were released in a freely available public database meant as a resource for research on the immune response to SARS-CoV-2. Where available, HLA class I and class II types were taken from metadata supplied by the sample provider and were not determined by assay-based typing. The material from the prospective study consisted of cDNA or gDNA derived from T cells, B-cell-depleted T cells, or PBMCs. Deeply sampled blood TCRbeta repertoires from subjects exposed to, actively infected with, or recovered from COVID-19 were included in the dataset. The samples were drawn from the first 160 participants of the ongoing ImmuneRACE study and from 1,254 subjects provided by 6 global collaborators. Nearly every sample came with metadata listing a de-identified subject ID, COVID-19 status, age in years and sex. Results the study describes overall, beyond this receptor: Clinical and demographic metadata were provided uncurated, with the amount varying by source and participant.

Per the germline V gene, ENHRY is the CDR1 and SYGVKD is the CDR2. Its CDR3 holds 18 amino acids, cysteine through phenylalanine. Of the read, only the CDR3 DNA is kept; its 54 bases are in frame from base 1. Unmatched junction bases come to 13, with V trimmed by 1 base and J by 6 bases. TCRbeta CDR3 regions were amplified from genomic DNA by means of the immunoSEQ Assay, a bias-controlled multiplex PCR. Under the source paper's analysis protocol: The number of nucleated cells in each sample was estimated by amplification of reference gene primers within the assay. To quantify the absolute abundance of each unique TCRbeta CDR3 rearrangement, sequence reads were collapsed and filtered. For each sample, productive Simpson clonality was calculated as the square root of Simpson's diversity index over productive rearrangements. Sourced from immuneACCESS, this table was stored by TCRdb with only in-frame sequences that have V and J called. A share of the clones is absent; for the studies checked, an unresolved V gene accounts for under half, and the remainder has no known explanation. V and J calls and clone size are as listed in that table; D and trimming were resolved from the DNA. This sample holds 150,000 to 200,000 clones; 82% were observed only once. The top ten constitute around 7.8% of the sample.

Turning to this clone: Its antigen is not yet known. Base qualities are missing; no much larger clone stands one base away.

One collaborating source in Seattle enrolled patients while the patients were actively infected and followed the patients over time throughout the course of disease. The collaborating institutions used their own protocols to collect whole blood in K2EDTA tubes. For TCRbeta analysis, collaborator samples were shipped as frozen whole blood, as isolated PBMCs, or as DNA extracted from either sample type. The chain couples TRBV10-3 to TRBJ2-1, and 9 junction bases match TRBD2. This clonotype was obtained from a woman aged 55-70 years with COVID-19, enrolled during active disease. Sequencing input: peripheral blood. The sequenced DNA: TGTGCCATCAGTGAGTATCTTCCGGGACTAGCCCCTCCCAATGAGCAGTTCTTC. Its translation reads: CAISEYLPGLAPPNEQFF.